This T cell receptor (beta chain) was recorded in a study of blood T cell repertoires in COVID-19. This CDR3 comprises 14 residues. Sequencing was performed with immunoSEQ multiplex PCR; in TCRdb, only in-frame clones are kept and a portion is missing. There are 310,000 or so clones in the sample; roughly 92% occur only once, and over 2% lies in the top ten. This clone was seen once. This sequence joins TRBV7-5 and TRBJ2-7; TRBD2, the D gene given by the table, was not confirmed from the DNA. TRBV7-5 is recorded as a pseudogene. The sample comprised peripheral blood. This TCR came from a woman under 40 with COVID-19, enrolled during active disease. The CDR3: CVRSSSQRSYEQYF. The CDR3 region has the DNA TGTGTCAGAAGCTCTTCCCAGAGGTCCTACGAGCAGTACTTC.